Sequencing of this T cell receptor (beta chain) was carried out in a study of neoadjuvant nivolumab and ipilimumab in lung cancer. With regard to this clone: No antigen is known for it.

This CDR3 has 15 residues. V gave up 4 bases and J gave up 0 bases, with 11 bases separating them. In germline, CDR1 is MGHRA, CDR2 YSYEKL. Sequenced by immunoSEQ multiplex PCR; TCRdb stores in-frame clones only, minus some. The table has 2,500 to 3,000 clones, roughly 85% seen once. Study-level points and caveats: Only a small number of samples underwent TCR sequencing.

This receptor was taken from an adult with non-small cell lung cancer. Sequenced here: tumor tissue, sampled before neoadjuvant nivolumab, alone or with ipilimumab. The V gene is TRBV4-1, the J gene TRBJ2-3; a possible D gene is TRBD2 (6 bases). The DNA of the CDR3 is TGCGCCAGCAGCCTGTCGGCGGGAAGCACAGATACGCAGTATTTT. Translated, it gives CASSLSAGSTDTQYF.